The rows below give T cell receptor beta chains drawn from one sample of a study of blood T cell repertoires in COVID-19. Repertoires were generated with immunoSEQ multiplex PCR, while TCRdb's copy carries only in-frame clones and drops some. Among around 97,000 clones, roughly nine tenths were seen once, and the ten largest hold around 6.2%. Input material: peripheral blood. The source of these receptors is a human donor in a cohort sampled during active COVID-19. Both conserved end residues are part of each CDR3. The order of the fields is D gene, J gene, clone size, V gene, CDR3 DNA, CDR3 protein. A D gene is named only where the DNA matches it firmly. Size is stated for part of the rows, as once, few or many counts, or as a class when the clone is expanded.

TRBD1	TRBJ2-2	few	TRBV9	TGTGCCAGCAGCGCCCGGACAGGGGGCGACACCGGGGAGCTGTTTTTT	CASSARTGGDTGELFF
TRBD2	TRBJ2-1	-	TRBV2	TGTGCCAGCAGTCGATATAGCGGGAGTGAAAATGAGCAGTTCTTC	CASSRYSGSENEQFF
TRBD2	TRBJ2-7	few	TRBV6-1	TGTGCCAGCAGTGAAGGGCGGGGGTACCCCTACGAGCAGTACTTC	CASSEGRGYPYEQYF
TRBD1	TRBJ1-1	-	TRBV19	TGTGCCAGTAGTATGACGCAGGGGGTTGAAGCTTTCTTT	CASSMTQGVEAFF
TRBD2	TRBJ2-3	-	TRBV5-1	TGCGCCAGCAGCTTGGCTGTACTAGCGGGGGGGGCAGATACGCAGTATTTT	CASSLAVLAGGADTQYF
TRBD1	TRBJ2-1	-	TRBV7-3	TGTGCCAGCAAGTCCCAGGGGGCCGGCAGTGAGCAGTTCTTC	CASKSQGAGSEQFF
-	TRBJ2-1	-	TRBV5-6	TGTGCCAGCAGCCCGTTCTACCCGAGCTCCTACAATGAGCAGTTCTTC	CASSPFYPSSYNEQFF
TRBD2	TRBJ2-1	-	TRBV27	TGTGCCAGCAGTTTAATGGGGGGGACCTACAATGAGCAGTTCTTC	CASSLMGGTYNEQFF
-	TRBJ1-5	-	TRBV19	TGTGCCAGTGATACGGGATACAATCAGCCCCAGCATTTT	CASDTGYNQPQHF
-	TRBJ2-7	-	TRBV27	TGTGCCAGCAGTTTATCGGCCTCCTACGAGCAGTACTTC	CASSLSASYEQYF
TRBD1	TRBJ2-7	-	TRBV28	TGTGCCAGCAGTTTGTGGGACAGGAGCTCCTACGAGCAGTACTTC	CASSLWDRSSYEQYF
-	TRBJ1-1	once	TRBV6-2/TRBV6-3	TGTGCCAGCAGTTACAACCCCCTTGTCTCCGGGAGCACTGAAGCTTTCTTT	CASSYNPLVSGSTEAFF
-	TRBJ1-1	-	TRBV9	TGTGCCAGCAGCGTAGCGGAGCTGAACACTGAAGCTTTCTTT	CASSVAELNTEAFF
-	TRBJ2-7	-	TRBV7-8	TGTGCCAGCAGCCCGGACACCTACGAGCAGTACTTC	CASSPDTYEQYF
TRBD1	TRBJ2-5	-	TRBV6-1	TGTGCCAGCAGTGAGCCGGGACAGGGGACAGAGACCCAGTACTTC	CASSEPGQGTETQYF
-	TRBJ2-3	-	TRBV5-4	TGTGCCAGCAGCTTGAAACCAGGGGCCGATACGCAGTATTTT	CASSLKPGADTQYF
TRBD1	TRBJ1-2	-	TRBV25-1	TGTGCCAGCAGCCCGGGGGACAGGGCCACCCGCGGCTATGGCTACACCTTC	CASSPGDRATRGYGYTF
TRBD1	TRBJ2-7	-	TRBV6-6	TGTGCCAGCAGTGGGTCAGGGGGAATGGACTACGAGCAGTACTTC	CASSGSGGMDYEQYF
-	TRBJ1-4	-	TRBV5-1	TGCGCCAGCAGCTTGGTTCCTCTACAGGGTGGAGATGAAAAACTGTTTTTT	CASSLVPLQGGDEKLFF
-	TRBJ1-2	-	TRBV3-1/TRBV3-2	TGTGCCAGCAGCCAAGATACCCAGGGCAGGCCTAGGCACTATGGCTACACCTTC	CASSQDTQGRPRHYGYTF
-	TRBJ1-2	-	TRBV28	TGTGCCAGCAGTTTACGGGGTTTCACTCCCATCAACTATGGCTACACCTTC	CASSLRGFTPINYGYTF
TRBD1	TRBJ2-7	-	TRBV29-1	TGCAGCGGTGCATCCGGGGCAGGGGGCATCTACGAGCAGTACTTC	CSGASGAGGIYEQYF
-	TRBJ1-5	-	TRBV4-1	TGCGCCAGCAGCCAAGATGAGACAGATAGCAATCAGCCCCAGCATTTT	CASSQDETDSNQPQHF
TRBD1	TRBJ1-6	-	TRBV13	TGTGCCAGCAGCATCAACCTGGGGGGACAGGGGGTTCCCCTCCACTTT	CASSINLGGQGVPLHF
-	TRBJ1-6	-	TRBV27	TGTGCCAGCAGTTTGGGAGGAGGGGTCAATTCACCCCTCCACTTT	CASSLGGGVNSPLHF
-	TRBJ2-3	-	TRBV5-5	TGTGCCAGCAGCCCGGGCGGGACCCTCACAGATACGCAGTATTTT	CASSPGGTLTDTQYF
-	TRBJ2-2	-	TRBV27	TGTGCCAGCAGTTTATTTCCAGACACCGGGGAGCTGTTTTTT	CASSLFPDTGELFF
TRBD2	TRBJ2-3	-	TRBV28	TGTGCCAGCAGTGTAACTAGCGGGGGCACAGATACGCAGTATTTT	CASSVTSGGTDTQYF
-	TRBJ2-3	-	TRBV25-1	TGTGCCAGCAGTGAGGTAGCGACCTCCGGCACAGATACGCAGTATTTT	CASSEVATSGTDTQYF
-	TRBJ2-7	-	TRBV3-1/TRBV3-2	TGTGCCAGCAGCCACAGGGACGAGCAGTACTTC	CASSHRDEQYF
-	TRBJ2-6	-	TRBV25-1	TGTGCCAGCAGTGAACGGTTTGGGGCCAACGTCCTGACTTTC	CASSERFGANVLTF
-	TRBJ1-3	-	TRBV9	TGTGCCAGCAGCCAGTCTCCCAGAGGCACCATATATTTT	CASSQSPRGTIYF
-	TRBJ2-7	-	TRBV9	TGTGCCAGCAGCGTAGGAGCGCAGGGGGGCTACGAGCAGTACTTC	CASSVGAQGGYEQYF
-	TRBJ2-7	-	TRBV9	TGTGCCAGGCGCTACGAGCAGTACTTC	CARRYEQYF
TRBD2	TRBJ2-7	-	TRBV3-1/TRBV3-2	TGTGCCAGCAGCCAAGATGCTAGCGGGGCCTACGAGCAGTACTTC	CASSQDASGAYEQYF
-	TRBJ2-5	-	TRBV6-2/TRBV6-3	TGTGCCAGCAGTTACTTCGTATTAGAGACCCAGTACTTC	CASSYFVLETQYF
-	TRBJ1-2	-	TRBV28	TGTGCCAGCAGTTCCCACCGGATCGCGACTCCTTACACCTTC	CASSSHRIATPYTF
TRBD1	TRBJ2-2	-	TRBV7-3	TGTGCCAGCAGCCAAACAGGGGGCTCGGTCACCGGGGAGCTGTTTTTT	CASSQTGGSVTGELFF
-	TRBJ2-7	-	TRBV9	TGTGCCAGCAGCCCCCTGGGGGCCTCCTACGAGCAGTACTTC	CASSPLGASYEQYF
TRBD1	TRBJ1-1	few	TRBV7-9	TGTGCCAGCAGCTTATTTGGGACAGGGGGCTCTGAAGCTTTCTTT	CASSLFGTGGSEAFF
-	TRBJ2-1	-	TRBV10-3	TGTGCCATAGTTGGGGAGGGGGGGAACTCCTACAATGAGCAGTTCTTC	CAIVGEGGNSYNEQFF
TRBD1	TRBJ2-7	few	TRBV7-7	TGTGCCAGCAGCCCAGGGACAGGACAATACTACGAGCAGTACTTC	CASSPGTGQYYEQYF
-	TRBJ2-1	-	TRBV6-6	TGTGCCAGCAGCCAAATAGACAATGAGCAGTTCTTC	CASSQIDNEQFF
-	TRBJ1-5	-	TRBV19	TGTGCCAGCCAAAACAGCACGTGGGAGCCCCAGCATTTT	CASQNSTWEPQHF
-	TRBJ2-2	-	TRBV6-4	TGTGCCAGCAGGGGGACATCCGGGGAGCTGTTTTTT	CASRGTSGELFF
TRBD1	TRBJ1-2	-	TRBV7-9	TGTGCCAGCAGCTCGGGACAGGGTTATGGCTACACCTTC	CASSSGQGYGYTF
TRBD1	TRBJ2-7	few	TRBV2	TGTGCCAGCAGTGAGGGACAGGACTCCTACGAGCAGTACTTC	CASSEGQDSYEQYF
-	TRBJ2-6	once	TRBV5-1	TGCGCCAGCAGCTTGGCCTCAGACTCTGGGGCCAACGTCCTGACTTTC	CASSLASDSGANVLTF
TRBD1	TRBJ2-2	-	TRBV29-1	TGCAGCGTTCAGAACAGGGGTACGGGGGAGCTGTTTTTT	CSVQNRGTGELFF
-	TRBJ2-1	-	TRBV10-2	TGCGCCAGCACCCCATACAATGAGCAGTTCTTC	CASTPYNEQFF
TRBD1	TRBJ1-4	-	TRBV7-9	TGTGCCAGCACCCTCGGACAGGGGCTGGGGGAAAAACTGTTTTTT	CASTLGQGLGEKLFF
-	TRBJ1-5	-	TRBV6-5	TGTGCCAGCAGGGAGGCGGGAGGCAATCAGCCCCAGCATTTT	CASREAGGNQPQHF
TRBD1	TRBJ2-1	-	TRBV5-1	TGCGCCAGCAGCTTGACAGGGGTTCCTGAGCAGTTCTTC	CASSLTGVPEQFF
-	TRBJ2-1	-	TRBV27	TGTGCCAGCAGTTTATCCGAGGTAGGCTACAATGAGCAGTTCTTC	CASSLSEVGYNEQFF
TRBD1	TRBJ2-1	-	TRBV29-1	TGCAGCGCATCACGTAAAGCCGGGACAGGGAAGTACAATGAGCAGTTCTTC	CSASRKAGTGKYNEQFF
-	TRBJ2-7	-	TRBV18	TGTGCCAGCTCACCCCTTGGCGGGCCACGCGAGCAGTACTTC	CASSPLGGPREQYF
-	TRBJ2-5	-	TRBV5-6	TGTGCCAGCAGCCCAAACCCGGGGGACCAAGAGACCCAGTACTTC	CASSPNPGDQETQYF